This is a list of T cell receptor beta chains from one sample in a study of blood T cells in healthy people across ages. TCRdb fed the 5' RACE reads into MiXCR, producing one record per CDR3 protein. The table shows roughly 800,000 distinct CDR3 sequences, with roughly 50% occurring only once. The specimen was blood. The receptors shown here come from a man between 25 and 39 years old in good health. Each CDR3 is given with its conserved first and last residue. Fields, in order: CDR3 DNA, CDR3 protein, J gene, clone size, D gene, V gene. The D gene is left open where the match is weak. Expanded clones get a size class; other rows say once, few or many, or leave the size out.

TGTGCCAGCAGCCAATGGGCTGGGCCAGAGACCCAGTACTTC | CASSQWAGPETQYF | TRBJ2-5 | - | - | TRBV3-1
TGCAGCTTTGGACAGAGAGCAGAGACCCAGTACTTC | CSFGQRAETQYF | TRBJ2-5 | - | - | TRBV29-1
TGTGCCAGCAGCTTCGCAGCGGGAGGGTTGGATGAGCAGTACTTC | CASSFAAGGLDEQYF | TRBJ2-7 | - | TRBD2 | TRBV11-2
TGTGCCAGCAGCTTAGTGGAGGTCCGGGGGAGCTACGAGCAGTACTTC | CASSLVEVRGSYEQYF | TRBJ2-7 | - | - | TRBV7-2
TGCAGTGGGGGGACAGGGGGCTACGAGCAGTACTTC | CSGGTGGYEQYF | TRBJ2-7 | - | TRBD1 | TRBV20-1
TGTGCCAGCAAGGGCAAGGGGACACTAGCGGGGGGCCCATACAATGAGCAGTTCTTC | CASKGKGTLAGGPYNEQFF | TRBJ2-1 | - | TRBD2 | TRBV6-1
TGTGCCAGCAGTATCTCGGGGGCCTCCCGTTACAATGAGCAGTTCTTC | CASSISGASRYNEQFF | TRBJ2-1 | once | - | TRBV6-2/TRBV6-3
TGTGCCAGCAGCTTTTCATCGGCGGGGCTCACAGATACGCAGTATTTT | CASSFSSAGLTDTQYF | TRBJ2-3 | once | - | TRBV7-9
TGTGCCAGCAACCCTAGGGAGGGACAACCTTACGAGCAGTACTTC | CASNPREGQPYEQYF | TRBJ2-7 | - | - | TRBV21-1
TGTGCCAGCAGACGGAGTCTTTCCCACTACGAGCAGTACTTC | CASRRSLSHYEQYF | TRBJ2-7 | - | - | TRBV6-5
TGCAGTGTTGGGCCCGGGTCCGAGCAGTACTTC | CSVGPGSEQYF | TRBJ2-7 | - | - | TRBV29-1
TGCAGTGCCGGGACAGTGAGCTCCTACGAGCAGTACTTC | CSAGTVSSYEQYF | TRBJ2-7 | - | TRBD1 | TRBV20-1
TGCAGTGCTAGTCCCAGCGGAGCACCCAACTACAATGAGCAGTTCTTC | CSASPSGAPNYNEQFF | TRBJ2-1 | - | - | TRBV20-1
TGTGCCAGCAGTGAAGTGGGACTAGCGGGAATGAATGAGCAGTTCTTC | CASSEVGLAGMNEQFF | TRBJ2-1 | - | TRBD2 | TRBV2
TGTGCCAGCAATCAGGCGGTCACCGGGGAGCTGTTTTTT | CASNQAVTGELFF | TRBJ2-2 | - | - | TRBV12-3/TRBV12-4
TGCGCCAGCAACGGTGGCAGTGGGTCCTACGAGCAGTACTTC | CASNGGSGSYEQYF | TRBJ2-7 | many | - | TRBV5-1
TGTGCCAGCAGCTCTAGGGGGACAGGGGCCGACGAGCAGTACTTC | CASSSRGTGADEQYF | TRBJ2-7 | - | TRBD1 | TRBV11-2
TGCGCCAGCAGCCCTGGTACCGGGACTACCTACACAGATACGCAGTATTTT | CASSPGTGTTYTDTQYF | TRBJ2-3 | - | TRBD2 | TRBV5-1
TGTGCCTGCAGCCAAGATCCGGGCGGACGCATTGGCTACACCTTC | CACSQDPGGRIGYTF | TRBJ1-2 | - | - | TRBV3-1
TGCAGTGCTCGGGGTAGCGGTGCTAAAACCGGGGAGACCCAGTACTTC | CSARGSGAKTGETQYF | TRBJ2-5 | few | - | TRBV20-1
TGCGCCAGCGCTCTAGGATTCGCAATCAATGAGCAGTTCTTC | CASALGFAINEQFF | TRBJ2-1 | - | - | TRBV5-1
TGTGCCATCTCGTCCCCCCGGGGGATCCTAACCTACGAGCAGTACTTC | CAISSPRGILTYEQYF | TRBJ2-7 | - | - | TRBV10-3
TGTGCCAGCAGCATAGCGGGAGGTTCGAATACGCAGTATTTT | CASSIAGGSNTQYF | TRBJ2-3 | - | TRBD2 | TRBV12-3/TRBV12-4
TGTGCCAGCAGCAGTTACCAGGGGGCAAGCTACGAGCAGTACTTC | CASSSYQGASYEQYF | TRBJ2-7 | - | TRBD1 | TRBV7-2
TGTGCCAGCAGCCAAAGGGAGAAGCAGTTCTTC | CASSQREKQFF | TRBJ2-1 | - | - | TRBV3-1
TGCAGTGCTAGAGGACCCCGGGACAGGCTTGGGGATACGCAGTATTTT | CSARGPRDRLGDTQYF | TRBJ2-3 | once | TRBD1 | TRBV20-1
TGTGCCAGCAGTTTGGGAGCGGGAGTGAACGAGCAGTACTTC | CASSLGAGVNEQYF | TRBJ2-7 | - | TRBD2 | TRBV27
TGTGCCAGCAGCGTGGTAGGGGGACACCAGTTCTTC | CASSVVGGHQFF | TRBJ2-1 | - | - | TRBV9
TGCAGTGCTGATGACAGGGGAACAGAGACCCAGTACTTC | CSADDRGTETQYF | TRBJ2-5 | once | TRBD1 | TRBV20-1
TGTGCCAGCAGCTTAGTCCGAGACAGGGTGGTGGCGCAGTACTTC | CASSLVRDRVVAQYF | TRBJ2-5 | - | TRBD1 | TRBV7-8
TGTGCCAGCAGCCGTGGACGGTACAATGAGCAGTTCTTC | CASSRGRYNEQFF | TRBJ2-1 | - | - | TRBV11-2
TGTGCCAGCAGTTTACAGGGGCCGGGCTACACCTTC | CASSLQGPGYTF | TRBJ1-2 | once | TRBD1 | TRBV6-2/TRBV6-3
TGTGCCAGCAGTTTACTACGACCGAAAGAGACCCAGTACTTC | CASSLLRPKETQYF | TRBJ2-5 | - | - | TRBV6-1
TGTGCCAGCAGCCCGGGACAGATGGGGCTCGAGCAGTACTTC | CASSPGQMGLEQYF | TRBJ2-7 | few | TRBD1 | TRBV5-6
TGCGCCAGCAACGTTTTAGCGGGAGTATTATTAGGTGAGCAGTACTTC | CASNVLAGVLLGEQYF | TRBJ2-7 | - | TRBD2 | TRBV5-1
TGTGACAGCAGCTCGACTAGCGGGGCTAGGGAGCAGTTCTTC | CDSSSTSGAREQFF | TRBJ2-1 | - | TRBD2 | TRBV7-2
TGTGCCATCAAAGGGGGATACGGGGAGACCCAGTACTTC | CAIKGGYGETQYF | TRBJ2-5 | few | - | TRBV10-3
TGTGCCAGCAGCTTAGTCGCGGGGGCCCCCTACAATGAGCAGTACTTC | CASSLVAGAPYNEQYF | TRBJ2-5 | - | - | TRBV11-3
TGCAGCGTTGCGTGGACAGCCGGGACTTCCTCCTACAATGAGCAGTTCTTC | CSVAWTAGTSSYNEQFF | TRBJ2-1 | - | - | TRBV29-1
TGTGCCATCAACGAGGGGGGCCGAACCTACGAGCAGTACTTC | CAINEGGRTYEQYF | TRBJ2-7 | - | - | TRBV10-3
TGTGCCAGCAGGATTAAGGACAGTAGCTACACCTTC | CASRIKDSSYTF | TRBJ1-2 | once | - | TRBV11-2
TGTGCCAGCAGTGGACTCGGGACTAGCGGGGGCTTAGCCAAAAACATTCAGTACTTC | CASSGLGTSGGLAKNIQYF | TRBJ2-4 | few | TRBD2 | TRBV6-1
TGTGCCAGCAGGGAAGCGGCATCCTACAATGAGCAGTACTTC | CASREAASYNEQYF | TRBJ2-7 | - | - | TRBV28
TGTGCCAGCAGTCCCCCTGGGACAGTGAGCTATGGCTACACCTTC | CASSPPGTVSYGYTF | TRBJ1-2 | - | TRBD1 | TRBV28
TGTGCCAGCAGACCACTGCGCGAGAACGAGCAGTACTTC | CASRPLRENEQYF | TRBJ2-7 | once | - | TRBV27
TGCAGTGCTGGGCGCCCGACAGCCAACTCCTACGAGCAGTACTTC | CSAGRPTANSYEQYF | TRBJ2-7 | - | - | TRBV20-1
TGTGCCATCAGCCTAAGGACTAGCGGGGGCCACACAGATACGCAGTATTTT | CAISLRTSGGHTDTQYF | TRBJ2-3 | - | TRBD2 | TRBV10-3
TGCAGCGTTGAGGGGCTAGTGGCAGATACGCAGTATTTT | CSVEGLVADTQYF | TRBJ2-3 | few | - | TRBV29-1
TGTGCCAGCAGTTTTTTAGGACTCAATGAGCAGTTCTTC | CASSFLGLNEQFF | TRBJ2-1 | - | - | TRBV27
TGCAGCGTTGTCCTAGCGGGGTCCTACAATGAGCAGTTCTTC | CSVVLAGSYNEQFF | TRBJ2-1 | - | TRBD2 | TRBV29-1
TGTGCCAGCAGTGACGACTTGGACAGGTTAGGCGAGCAGTACTTC | CASSDDLDRLGEQYF | TRBJ2-7 | - | TRBD1 | TRBV2
TGTGCCAGCAGTTACTTCCCAGCGGAGTACCAAGAGACCCAGTACTTC | CASSYFPAEYQETQYF | TRBJ2-5 | - | - | TRBV6-2/TRBV6-3
TGCGCCACCGCTGCGGACGGCGGGTATGAGCAGTTCTTC | CATAADGGYEQFF | TRBJ2-1 | - | - | TRBV5-1